One sample yielded the 15 T cell receptor beta chains listed below, sequenced in a study of beta chain features in type 1 diabetes. Study findings and constraints: There was a moderate but significant shortening of TCRB CDR3s in all four CD4+ subsets of Type 1 diabetes patients.

Antigens for these TCRs are unknown. cDNA synthesis used the whole RNA isolate, giving expressed TCRB sequences. Libraries were prepared by immunoSEQ multiplex PCR; TCRdb keeps only in-frame clonotypes and omits some of them. The table records 250,000 to 300,000 clones, around 24% of them present only once. Sequencing was carried out using naive CD4+ T cells from blood. The receptor source for this set is a woman between 25 and 40 years old with type 1 diabetes.

The V call is TRBV18, the J call TRBJ2-7; TRBD2 might be the D (6 bases). Looked up from germline, CDR1 is KGHSH and CDR2 is LQKENI. The V end lost 2 bases, the J end lost 0 bases, and 11 bases lay between the germline ends. This CDR3 is built from 15 residues. In DNA, the CDR3 is TGTGCCAGCTCACCATCGTGGCGGGACTCCTACGAGCAGTACTTC. It yields the protein CASSPSWRDSYEQYF.

The rearrangement uses TRBV9 and TRBJ2-3; D is perhaps TRBD2 (6 bases). The CDR3 runs 11 residues. The ends were cut back, 7 bases at V and 9 bases at J, with 12 bases in the middle. Looked up from germline, CDR1 is SGDLS and CDR2 is YYNGEE. The CDR3 DNA is TGTGCCAGCCAGGATGGGGGGACGCAGTATTTT. Protein: CASQDGGTQYF.

This clone was seen more than once but under ten times. The V gene is TRBV29-1, the J gene TRBJ1-1, with D hard to call. The CDR3 has 12 residues. V was trimmed by 2 bases and J by 11 bases, leaving 15 bases between them. CDR1 is SQVTM, CDR2 ANQGSEA, per germline. The CDR3 region has the DNA TGCAGCGTTGAACCTAGGTCGGGTAGTGCTTTCTTT. Its protein product is CSVEPRSGSAFF.

This sequence joins TRBV5-1 and TRBJ1-1, with D possibly being TRBD1 (5 bases). From germline, CDR1 is SGHRS and CDR2 YFSETQ. Trimming left V 4 bases short and J 4 bases short, with 11 bases between. The CDR3 totals 13 residues. The CDR3 loop reads CASSGYRSTEAFF. The DNA for the CDR3 is TGCGCCAGCAGCGGGTACAGGAGCACTGAAGCTTTCTTT.

CDR3 DNA sequence: TGTGCCAGCAGTTTATCTCGAGCGGTCGAGCAGTACTTC. Its protein is CASSLSRAVEQYF. The chain uses TRBV27 and TRBJ2-7, with a weak D call TRBD2 (5 bases). CDR3 length: 13 residues. Germline V CDR1 and CDR2: MNHEY, SMNVEV (reference sequence). Between the trimmed V and J ends, which lost 0 bases and 6 bases, there was a span of 9 bases.

In this sample, this clone turned up a few times. The rearrangement joins TRBV6-1 to TRBJ2-1, with D perhaps matching TRBD2 (5 bases). V dropped 0 bases and J dropped 2 bases, with 14 bases sitting between them. There are 17 residues in the CDR3. The V gene's germline CDR1 is MNHNS and CDR2 SASEGT. CDR3 amino acids: CASSEALLAYTYNEQFF. In DNA form, the CDR3 reads TGTGCCAGCAGTGAAGCGCTTCTAGCTTACACCTACAATGAGCAGTTCTTC.

The rearrangement joins TRBV7-9 to TRBJ2-1; D unresolved. This CDR3 is 11 amino acids long. The germline V and J ends were trimmed by 5 bases and 9 bases, with 8 bases remaining between them. CDR1 and CDR2 (germline): SEHNR, FQNEAQ (reference sequence). The CDR3 sequence is CASSRDIEQFF. The CDR3 DNA reads TGTGCCAGCAGCCGAGATATTGAGCAGTTCTTC.

The genes are TRBV5-4 and TRBJ2-7, with unresolved D. This CDR3 comprises 15 residues. Germline values: CDR1 SGHNT, CDR2 YYREEE (reference sequence). With 0 bases removed from V and 2 bases from J, the gap between germline ends came to 12 bases. The CDR3 DNA sequence: TGTGCCAGCAGCTTGGCGGTGACTGATACCTACGAGCAGTACTTC. Translation gives CASSLAVTDTYEQYF.

This clone was observed once. The J gene is TRBJ1-2, the V gene TRBV7-9; D is unclear. The CDR3 consists of 15 residues. The germline gives CDR1 SEHNR, CDR2 FQNEAQ (reference sequence). Trimming cost V 2 bases and J 3 bases, with 13 bases left between them. In DNA, the CDR3 is TGTGCCAGCAGCTTATACAGTAGAGAAGACTATGGCTACACCTTC. Encoded protein: CASSLYSREDYGYTF. Complete variable domain (other parts from reference TRBV7-9 and TRBJ1-2): DTGVSQNPRHKITKRGQNVTFRCDPISEHNRLYWYRQTLGQGPEFLTYFQNEAQLEKSRLLSDRFSAERPKGSFSTLEIQRTEQGDSAMYLCASSLYSREDYGYTFGSGTRLTVV.

This chain uses TRBV11-2 with TRBJ2-6; perhaps TRBD1 as D (6 bases). Germline CDR1 SGHAT, CDR2 FQNNGV. V lost 5 bases and J 4 bases, leaving 18 bases between the germline ends. The CDR3 spans 17 residues. CDR3 nucleotide sequence: TGTGCCAGCAGCATGGGACACTTTAAAACGGGGGCCAACGTCCTGACTTTC. It is translated as CASSMGHFKTGANVLTF.

The J gene is TRBJ1-3, the V gene TRBV5-4, with D unclear. CDR3 length: 13 amino acids. Trimming stripped 4 bases from V and 7 bases from J, with 12 bases between. The germline gives CDR1 SGHNT, CDR2 YYREEE (reference sequence). In nucleotides, the CDR3 is TGTGCCAGCAGCCGACGGGAAGGGAACACCATATATTTT. It specifies CASSRREGNTIYF. Combining the CDR3 with reference TRBV5-4 and TRBJ1-3 gives the whole variable domain ETGVTQSPTHLIKTRGQQVTLRCSSQSGHNTVSWYQQALGQGPQFIFQYYREEENGRGNFPPRFSGLQFPNYSSELNVNALELDDSALYLCASSRREGNTIYFGEGSWLTVV.

This chain connects TRBV29-1 to TRBJ2-5; 7 bases agree with TRBD2. With V trimmed by 3 bases and J by 4 bases, 5 bases remained unmatched. Germline CDR1 reads SQVTM; CDR2 reads ANQGSEA. The CDR3 extends over 13 amino acids. The CDR3 loop reads CSVERGSGETQYF. Written as DNA, the CDR3 is TGCAGCGTTGAGCGGGGGTCGGGAGAGACCCAGTACTTC. Together with reference TRBV29-1 and TRBJ2-5, the CDR3 gives the full variable domain: SAVISQKPSRDICQRGTSLTIQCQVDSQVTMMFWYRQQPGQSLTLIATANQGSEATYESGFVIDKFPISRPNLTFSTLTVSNMSPEDSSIYLCSVERGSGETQYFGPGTRLLVL.

The chain is built from TRBV30 and TRBJ2-5; the D gene is possibly TRBD1 (6 bases). The CDR3 is made up of 14 amino acids. The germline CDR1 and CDR2 sequences are GTSNPN and SVGIG (reference sequence). V dropped 0 bases and J dropped 4 bases, with 12 bases sitting between them. In DNA form, the CDR3 reads TGTGCCTGGAGTGTCTTCCAGGGGAGAGAGACCCAGTACTTC. Translation: CAWSVFQGRETQYF.

This clone was observed a few times. This chain links TRBV7-3 with TRBJ2-1; maybe TRBD2 (6 bases). This CDR3 contains 16 residues. V lost 3 bases, J lost 0 bases, and 12 bases lay in between. Germline values: CDR1 SGHTA, CDR2 FQGTGA. This chain's CDR3 is CASSFASASSYNEQFF. The CDR3 bases are TGTGCCAGCAGCTTTGCTAGCGCCAGCTCCTACAATGAGCAGTTCTTC.

This clone has more than one count but fewer than ten. CDR3: CSVEQGFGETQYF. The CDR3 DNA sequence: TGCAGCGTTGAACAGGGGTTTGGGGAGACCCAGTACTTC. This chain uses TRBV29-1 with TRBJ2-5; a possible D gene is TRBD1 (6 bases). Trimming removed 2 bases at V and 5 bases at J, with 12 bases between. The CDR3 has 13 residues. CDR1 is SQVTM, CDR2 ANQGSEA, per germline.